The clone carrying this TCR beta chain counts as medium-sized. Data came from immunoSEQ multiplex PCR; TCRdb stores just in-frame clones and leaves some out. The data hold about 9,900 clones, with roughly 70% observed a single time. The data derive from a study of tumor-infiltrating lymphocytes in localized non-small cell lung cancer. What was sequenced was lung tumor tissue. The TCR comes from a human donor with non-small cell lung cancer.

Written as DNA, the CDR3 is TGTGCCCTCCACCGCCGGCAGGGGGGGAGAGAGACCCAGTACTTC. Its protein product is CALHRRQGGRETQYF. V usage is TRBV5-4 and J usage is TRBJ2-5; D might be TRBD1 or TRBD2, each matching 7 bases. Germline CDR1 is SGHNT and CDR2 is YYREEE (reference sequence). V was cut by 10 bases and J by 4 bases, with 23 bases left in between. The CDR3 contains 15 residues.